The T cell receptor beta chain described here comes from a study of T-cell memory formation after mild COVID-19. Background on the study: The two donors had largely donor-specific TCR clusters.

TCRdb re-derived calls from the 5' RACE reads in MiXCR, one entry per CDR3 protein. The data hold about 340,000 distinct CDR3 sequences, with 13% observed a single time. Study-wide results and limits: Clones that shrank (day 15 to 85) were balanced CD4/CD8, whereas later expanders leaned CD4+.

The CDR3 sequence is 15 residues long. The germline CDR1 and CDR2 sequences are SGHTS and YDEGEE. Trimming stripped 1 base from V and 9 bases from J, with 14 bases between. In regard to this clonotype: No antigen is known for it.

This TCR was recovered from a man aged 18 to 29 who had mild COVID-19 (a few samples of this study predate the infection). Cell type and time point are not known. This sequence joins TRBV5-8 and TRBJ1-6; D is possibly TRBD1 (6 bases). Sequences were obtained from PBMCs or a T cell subset sorted from them (not recorded which). The CDR3 here is CASSLFGGSTSPLHF. The CDR3, as DNA: TGTGCCAGCAGCTTGTTTGGGGGCTCGACTTCACCCCTCCACTTT.